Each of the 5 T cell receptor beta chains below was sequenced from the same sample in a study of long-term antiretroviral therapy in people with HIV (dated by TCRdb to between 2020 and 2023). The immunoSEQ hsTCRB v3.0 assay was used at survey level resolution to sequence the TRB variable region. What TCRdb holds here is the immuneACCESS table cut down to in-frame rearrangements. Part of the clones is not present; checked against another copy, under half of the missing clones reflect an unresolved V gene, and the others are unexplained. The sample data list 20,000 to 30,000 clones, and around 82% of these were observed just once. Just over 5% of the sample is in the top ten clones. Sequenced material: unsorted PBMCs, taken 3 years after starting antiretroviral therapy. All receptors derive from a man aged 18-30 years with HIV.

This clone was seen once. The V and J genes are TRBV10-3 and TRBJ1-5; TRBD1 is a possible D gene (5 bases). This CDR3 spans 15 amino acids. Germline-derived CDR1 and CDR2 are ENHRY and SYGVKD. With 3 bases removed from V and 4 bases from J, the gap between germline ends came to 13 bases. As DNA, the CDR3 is TGTGCCATCAGTGATGGGGCAGGAGGAAATCAGCCCCAGCATTTT. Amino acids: CAISDGAGGNQPQHF.

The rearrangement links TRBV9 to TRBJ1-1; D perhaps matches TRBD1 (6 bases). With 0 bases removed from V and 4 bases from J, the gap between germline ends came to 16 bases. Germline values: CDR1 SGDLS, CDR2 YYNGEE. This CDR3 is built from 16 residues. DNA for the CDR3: TGTGCCAGCAGCGTAGACGAACAGGGTGGGGGCACTGAAGCTTTCTTT. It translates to CASSVDEQGGGTEAFF.

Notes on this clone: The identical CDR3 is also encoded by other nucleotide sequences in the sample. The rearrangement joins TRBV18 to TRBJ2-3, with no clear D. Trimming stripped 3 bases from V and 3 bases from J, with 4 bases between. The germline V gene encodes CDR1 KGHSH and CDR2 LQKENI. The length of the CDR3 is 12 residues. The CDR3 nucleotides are TGTGCCAGCTCACCTGGAACAGATACGCAGTATTTT. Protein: CASSPGTDTQYF.

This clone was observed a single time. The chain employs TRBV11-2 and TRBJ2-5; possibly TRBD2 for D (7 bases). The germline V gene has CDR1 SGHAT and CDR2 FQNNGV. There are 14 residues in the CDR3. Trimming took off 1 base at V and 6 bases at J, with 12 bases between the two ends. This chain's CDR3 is CASSLGRGGKTQYF. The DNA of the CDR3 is TGTGCCAGCAGCTTAGGAAGGGGGGGAAAGACCCAGTACTTC. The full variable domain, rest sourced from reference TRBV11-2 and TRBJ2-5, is EAGVAQSPRYKIIEKRQSVAFWCNPISGHATLYWYQQILGQGPKLLIQFQNNGVVDDSQLPKDRFSAERLKGVDSTLKIQPAKLEDSAVYLCASSLGRGGKTQYFGPGTRLLVL.

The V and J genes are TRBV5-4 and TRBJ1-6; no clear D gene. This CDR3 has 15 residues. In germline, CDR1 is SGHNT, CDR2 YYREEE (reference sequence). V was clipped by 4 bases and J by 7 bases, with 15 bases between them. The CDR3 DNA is TGTGCCAGCAGCGCTGAGGGTGGTTACAATTCACCCCTCCACTTT. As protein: CASSAEGGYNSPLHF.